One sample yielded the 23 T cell receptor beta chains listed below, sequenced in a study of OX40 agonist ivuxolimab in advanced cancers. Sequencing used immunoSEQ multiplex PCR; TCRdb keeps in-frame clones, though not all of them. The sample consists of 130,000 or so clones, 90% to 95% of them appearing once. The source material was CD4+ or CD8+ T cells sorted from blood, sampled in a trial of the OX40 agonist ivuxolimab. Source of these receptors: an adult with an advanced solid tumor such as melanoma, head and neck, liver or kidney cancer.

Only a few counts were recorded for this clone. This chain uses TRBV18 with TRBJ1-1; the D gene is possibly TRBD1 (5 bases). Trimming removed 3 bases at V and 6 bases at J, with 11 bases between. The CDR3 is 13 residues long. Germline values: CDR1 KGHSH, CDR2 LQKENI. CDR3 nucleotides: TGTGCCAGCTCACCTCGGGACTCATCTGAAGCTTTCTTT. Residues: CASSPRDSSEAFF.

The rearrangement uses TRBV5-4 and TRBJ2-1; D possibly corresponds to TRBD2 (6 bases). The germline gives CDR1 SGHNT, CDR2 YYREEE (reference sequence). The CDR3 loop spans 14 amino acids. Trimming took off 7 bases at V and 0 bases at J, with 11 bases between the two ends. The CDR3 region has the DNA TGTGCCAGCTCCCCCGGGAGCTCCTACAATGAGCAGTTCTTC. It is translated as CASSPGSSYNEQFF. Full variable domain (rest looked up from reference TRBV5-4 and TRBJ2-1): ETGVTQSPTHLIKTRGQQVTLRCSSQSGHNTVSWYQQALGQGPQFIFQYYREEENGRGNFPPRFSGLQFPNYSSELNVNALELDDSALYLCASSPGSSYNEQFFGPGTRLTVL.

This chain links TRBV2 with TRBJ2-4; a weak D match, TRBD2 (6 bases). This CDR3 region has 16 residues. V was cut by 4 bases and J by 6 bases, with 19 bases left in between. The V gene's germline CDR1 is SNHLY and CDR2 FYNNEI. The CDR3 spells CASSVERARGRNIQYF. The DNA for the CDR3 is TGTGCCAGCAGTGTAGAACGGGCTCGGGGGAGAAACATTCAGTACTTC.

The rearrangement joins TRBV11-3 to TRBJ2-2; possibly TRBD1 or TRBD2 for D (5 bases each). CDR3 size: 17 residues. Trimming took 4 bases from V and 0 from J, leaving 15 bases between them. Germline V gene data show CDR1 as SGHNT and CDR2 as YENEEA. Written as DNA, the CDR3 is TGTGCCAGCAGCTCCGGCACCGGGACCCCGAACACCGGGGAGCTGTTTTTT. It encodes CASSSGTGTPNTGELFF.

The chain is built from TRBV7-8 and TRBJ1-5; D is possibly TRBD1 (6 bases). V lost 1 base and J lost 4, with 11 bases in between. This CDR3 is built from 15 residues. CDR1 SGHVS and CDR2 FQNEAQ come from the germline V gene. CDR3 coding DNA: TGTGCCAGCAGCTTAGTCAGAGGGGGTAATCAGCCCCAGCATTTT. It codes for CASSLVRGGNQPQHF.

V and J are TRBV28 and TRBJ1-2, with 7 bases fitting TRBD1. V shed 6 bases and J 6 bases; nucleotides not matched to a gene: 1. The germline V gene has CDR1 MDHEN and CDR2 SYDVKM. The CDR3 extends over 11 amino acids. The DNA of the CDR3 is TGTGCCAGCAGAGACAGGGATGGCTACACCTTC. This codes for CASRDRDGYTF.

A few counts support this clone. This chain connects TRBV6-5 to TRBJ2-7; 9 nucleotides agree with TRBD1. Trimming cost V 0 bases and J 5 bases; bases outside gene matches: 5. Per the germline V gene, CDR1 is MNHEY and CDR2 is SVGAGI. This CDR3 is built from 15 residues. The DNA for the CDR3 is TGTGCCAGCAGTTACTCGGGACAGGGATTCGACGAGCAGTACTTC. Translated, it gives CASSYSGQGFDEQYF.

The chain carries TRBV9 and TRBJ2-7; no definite D call. The germline V gene has CDR1 SGDLS and CDR2 YYNGEE. The CDR3 runs 15 residues. V was clipped by 4 bases and J by 2 bases, with 16 bases between them. In DNA, the CDR3 is TGTGCCAGCAGCCCGGGTGGTGGGTCTACCTACGAGCAGTACTTC. Its protein product is CASSPGGGSTYEQYF.

The rearrangement joins TRBV15 to TRBJ2-7, with D unresolved. Germline V gene lookup returns CDR1 LNHNV and CDR2 YYDKDF (reference sequence). V lost 0 bases and J 7 bases, leaving 19 bases between the germline ends. This CDR3 comprises 16 residues. The CDR3 DNA follows: TGTGCCACCAGCAGAGACCGGACGGGTGGGGTCTGGGAGCAGTACTTC. Protein sequence: CATSRDRTGGVWEQYF.

The chain recombines TRBV6-1 with TRBJ1-1; perhaps TRBD1 as D (5 bases). Germline values: CDR1 MNHNS, CDR2 SASEGT. The CDR3 has 14 amino acids. Deletions cut 4 bases from V and 7 bases from J, with 16 bases between. This chain's CDR3 is CASSAWDVNGEAFF. The CDR3 DNA reads TGTGCCAGCAGTGCCTGGGACGTGAATGGTGAAGCTTTCTTT.

Only one count was recorded for this clone. V is TRBV6-1 and J is TRBJ2-5, with D possibly matching TRBD2 (5 bases). The CDR3 sequence is 11 residues long. V lost 5 bases and J lost 5, with 6 bases in between. Germline V gives CDR1 MNHNS, CDR2 SASEGT. The DNA of the CDR3 is TGTGCCAGCAGTCTAGCTGAGACCCAGTACTTC. It yields the protein CASSLAETQYF.

The genes are TRBV5-4 and TRBJ2-5, with 11 bases matching TRBD1. Germline V gene data show CDR1 as SGHNT and CDR2 as YYREEE (reference sequence). The CDR3 covers 14 residues. V was clipped by 3 bases and J by 4 bases; unmatched bases: 2. CDR3 sequence reads: CASSWTGGRETQYF. In DNA, the CDR3 is TGTGCCAGCAGCTGGACAGGGGGCAGAGAGACCCAGTACTTC.

The J gene is TRBJ2-1, the V gene TRBV4-1, with 8 bases lining up with TRBD2. This CDR3 is 17 amino acids long. CDR1 and CDR2 from the germline V gene are MGHRA and YSYEKL. Trimming at V came to 0 bases and at J to 1 base, leaving 5 bases not matched to a gene. In DNA form, the CDR3 reads TGCGCCAGCAGCCAAGATGTGAGCGGGAGTTCCTACAATGAGCAGTTCTTC. This sequence encodes CASSQDVSGSSYNEQFF.

J is TRBJ2-7 and V is TRBV25-1; D remains ambiguous. Germline V lookup: CDR1 MGHDK, CDR2 SYGVNS. The CDR3 has 15 amino acids. V lost 2 bases and J lost 1, with 12 bases in between. This CDR3 reads CASSEGHTGSYEQYF. Written as DNA, the CDR3 is TGTGCCAGCAGTGAAGGGCATACTGGGTCCTACGAGCAGTACTTC.

The rearrangement joins TRBV28 to TRBJ2-7; D may match TRBD1 or TRBD2 (7 bases each). The germline gives CDR1 MDHEN, CDR2 SYDVKM. Trimming shortened V by 6 bases and J by 1 base, and 19 bases separated the two germline ends. The CDR3 is 16 amino acids. The CDR3 DNA reads as TGTGCCAGCAGCTCCCAGGGGGGCGGGGGATCCTACGAGCAGTACTTC. Residues: CASSSQGGGGSYEQYF.

The rearrangement links TRBV10-1 to TRBJ2-7, with D perhaps matching TRBD2 (5 bases). The CDR3 spans 14 residues. In germline, CDR1 is WNHNN, CDR2 SYGVQD (reference sequence). The V gene lost 0 bases and the J gene lost 3 bases, with 9 bases spanning the gap. The CDR3 reads CASSESGSLYEQYF. CDR3 DNA sequence: TGCGCCAGCAGTGAGTCAGGGAGCCTCTACGAGCAGTACTTC.

This chain connects TRBV6-6 to TRBJ1-5; possible D gene TRBD1, 6 bases. Germline CDR1 MNHNY, CDR2 SVGAGI (reference sequence). CDR3 length: 15 amino acids. Trimming shortened V by 0 bases and J by 7 bases, and 13 bases separated the two germline ends. The CDR3 nucleotides read TGTGCCAGCAGTTACTCCGGACAGAGTGGACAGCCCCAGCATTTT. It translates to CASSYSGQSGQPQHF.

V usage is TRBV7-2 and J usage is TRBJ1-4; D not certain. The CDR3 has 13 residues. Trimming took 4 bases from V and 7 from J, leaving 10 bases between them. Germline assignment: CDR1 SGHTA and CDR2 FQGNSA. CDR3 region: CASSSRSGEKLFF. The CDR3 DNA is TGTGCCAGCAGCTCCCGGTCGGGTGAAAAACTGTTTTTT. Complete variable domain (other parts from reference TRBV7-2 and TRBJ1-4): GAGVSQSPSNKVTEKGKDVELRCDPISGHTALYWYRQSLGQGLEFLIYFQGNSAPDKSGLPSDRFSAERTGGSVSTLTIQRTQQEDSAVYLCASSSRSGEKLFFGSGTQLSVL.

CDR3 sequence reads: CASRQTSNYGYTF. Here the CDR3 DNA reads TGTGCCAGCCGACAGACTTCTAACTATGGCTACACCTTC. The rearrangement uses TRBV7-2 and TRBJ1-2; a possible D gene is TRBD1 (5 bases). CDR3 size: 13 residues. The germline V and J ends were trimmed by 8 bases and 0 bases, with 10 bases remaining between them. Germline V lookup: CDR1 SGHTA, CDR2 FQGNSA. The whole variable domain, filled in from reference TRBV7-2 and TRBJ1-2, reads GAGVSQSPSNKVTEKGKDVELRCDPISGHTALYWYRQSLGQGLEFLIYFQGNSAPDKSGLPSDRFSAERTGGSVSTLTIQRTQQEDSAVYLCASRQTSNYGYTFGSGTRLTVV.

This rearrangement joins TRBV6-1 to TRBJ2-7, with D perhaps given as TRBD1 or TRBD2 (7 bases each). V was pared by 8 bases and J by 7 bases, with 18 bases between. This CDR3 is built from 13 residues. Germline V gives CDR1 MNHNS, CDR2 SASEGT. The CDR3 DNA reads TGTGCCAGCGTTTCCAACAGGGGAGGGGAGCAGTACTTC. This translates into CASVSNRGGEQYF.

The chain has TRBV7-3 and TRBJ2-2, with D uncertain. This CDR3 is built from 11 residues. Germline-derived CDR1 and CDR2 are SGHTA and FQGTGA. Deletions cut 0 bases from V and 7 bases from J, with 0 bases between. In nucleotides, the CDR3 is TGTGCCAGCAGCTTAACCGGGGAGCTGTTTTTT. Encoded protein: CASSLTGELFF.

V usage is TRBV5-1 and J usage is TRBJ2-7; D possibly uses TRBD1 or TRBD2 (6 bases each). Deletions cut 4 bases from V and 4 bases from J, with 18 bases between. The CDR3 consists of 15 residues. Germline V CDR1 and CDR2: SGHRS, YFSETQ. CDR3 protein: CASSENVGGLYEQYF. DNA of the CDR3: TGCGCCAGCAGCGAGAACGTTGGGGGGCTGTACGAGCAGTACTTC. The variable domain in full, with the rest retrieved from reference TRBV5-1 and TRBJ2-7, is KAGVTQTPRYLIKTRGQQVTLSCSPISGHRSVSWYQQTPGQGLQFLFEYFSETQRNKGNFPGRFSGRQFSNSRSEMNVSTLELGDSALYLCASSENVGGLYEQYFGPGTRLTVT.

This clone was counted once. The V and J genes are TRBV4-1 and TRBJ1-5; D perhaps matches TRBD1 (5 bases). Trimming shortened V by 1 base and J by 8 bases, and 12 bases separated the two germline ends. Germline lookup yields CDR1 MGHRA and CDR2 YSYEKL. The CDR3 is made up of 14 amino acids. CDR3 nucleotide sequence: TGCGCCAGCAGCCAAGGACAGCAGGGCGAGCCCCAGCATTTT. Protein: CASSQGQQGEPQHF.